Each of the 26 T cell receptor beta chains below was sequenced from the same sample in a study of cytomegalovirus exposure and HLA in healthy donors. Researchers ran the PCR with 60 Vbeta and 13 Jbeta primers. Here immunoSEQ multiplex PCR was the method, and the copy in TCRdb shows in-frame clones only, minus some. The listing records 150,000 to 200,000 clones. Source material: PBMCs. The source is a woman younger than 30 in good health and CMV-seropositive.

This sequence joins TRBV7-2 and TRBJ1-4; D unresolved. With 1 base removed from V and 4 bases from J, the gap between germline ends came to 13 bases. CDR1 and CDR2 from the germline V gene are SGHTA and FQGNSA. The CDR3 consists of 16 residues. In nucleotides, the CDR3 is TGTGCCAGCAGCTTAGTCGCCTCGGGAATTAATGAAAAACTGTTTTTT. Encoded protein: CASSLVASGINEKLFF.

The chain joins TRBV5-1 to TRBJ1-1; D is perhaps TRBD1 (6 bases). CDR1 SGHRS and CDR2 YFSETQ come from the germline V gene. There are 14 residues in the CDR3. Trimming removed 1 base from V and 4 bases from J, with 11 bases in between. The CDR3 DNA reads as TGCGCCAGCAGCTTGAAAGGGGGAAGCACTGAAGCTTTCTTT. Amino acids: CASSLKGGSTEAFF.

V usage is TRBV12-5 and J usage is TRBJ1-5; D unclear. The germline V and J ends were trimmed by 3 bases and 0 bases, with 9 bases remaining between them. The CDR3 runs to 15 residues. Germline V gene lookup returns CDR1 LGHNT and CDR2 FRNRAP. CDR3 coding DNA: TGTGCTAGTGGTTTCTACAGAAATAGCAATCAGCCCCAGCATTTT. Translation gives CASGFYRNSNQPQHF.

J is TRBJ1-2 and V is TRBV27; D uncertain. This CDR3 has 13 residues. V was clipped by 5 bases and J by 3 bases, with 10 bases between them. The V gene's germline CDR1 is MNHEY and CDR2 SMNVEV (reference sequence). The CDR3 reads CASSRDRDYGYTF. CDR3 DNA sequence: TGTGCCAGCAGTAGAGACCGGGACTATGGCTACACCTTC.

The chain is built from TRBV27 and TRBJ2-1; TRBD2 is a possible D gene (7 bases). The CDR3 spans 17 residues. Trimming took 6 bases from V and 10 from J, leaving 28 bases between them. Per the germline V gene, CDR1 is MNHEY and CDR2 is SMNVEV (reference sequence). The CDR3 region is CASSPPPGRGHWEEQFF. The CDR3 DNA sequence: TGTGCCAGCAGCCCACCTCCGGGGCGGGGGCATTGGGAGGAGCAGTTCTTC.

The chain is built from TRBV5-5 and TRBJ1-5; D is ambiguous. The CDR3 runs 13 residues. Per germline, CDR1 SGHKS and CDR2 YYEKEE (reference sequence). Deletions cut 4 bases from V and 6 bases from J, with 11 bases between. The CDR3 sequence: CASSVLLGQPQHF. The CDR3 DNA reads as TGTGCCAGCAGCGTTCTCCTCGGTCAGCCCCAGCATTTT.

This chain links TRBV30 with TRBJ1-6; a weak D match, TRBD1 (5 bases). The germline V gene encodes CDR1 GTSNPN and CDR2 SVGIG (reference sequence). The CDR3 spans 15 residues. Trimming stripped 0 bases from V and 7 bases from J, with 13 bases between. Here the CDR3 reads CAWSVQLAGNSPLHF. CDR3 bases: TGTGCCTGGAGTGTACAGTTAGCAGGGAATTCACCCCTCCACTTT.

V is TRBV29-1 and J is TRBJ2-1; 10 bases align to TRBD1. This CDR3 comprises 14 residues. Germline CDR1 SQVTM, CDR2 ANQGSEA. Germline trimming cut 6 bases from V and 7 bases from J; bases unmatched to any gene: 9. This CDR3 is CSVGRDRGVNEQFF. The CDR3 coding sequence is TGCAGCGTGGGCCGGGACAGGGGTGTTAATGAGCAGTTCTTC.

The V gene is TRBV7-9, the J gene TRBJ2-7, with 7 bases aligning to TRBD1. This CDR3 is built from 14 residues. Looked up from germline, CDR1 is SEHNR and CDR2 is FQNEAQ (reference sequence). V gave up 2 bases and J gave up 7 bases; unmatched junction bases: 8. The CDR3 DNA is TGTGCCAGCAGCTTATTGGTACGGACAGGAGAGCAGTACTTC. Its protein is CASSLLVRTGEQYF.

The chain uses TRBV4-1 and TRBJ1-1, with a tentative D call TRBD1 (5 bases). CDR1 is MGHRA, CDR2 YSYEKL, per germline. Trimming shortened V by 0 bases and J by 0 bases, and 11 bases separated the two germline ends. The CDR3 is made up of 16 amino acids. CDR3 amino acids: CASSQEEGRMNTEAFF. The CDR3 DNA reads as TGCGCCAGCAGCCAAGAGGAGGGGAGGATGAACACTGAAGCTTTCTTT.

V gene TRBV19 combines with J gene TRBJ1-1, with a tentative D call TRBD1 (6 bases). Germline V gene lookup returns CDR1 LNHDA and CDR2 SQIVND (reference sequence). This CDR3 region has 14 residues. Trimming stripped 6 bases from V and 1 base from J, with 12 bases between. Here the CDR3 reads CASSNTGPNTEAFF. The CDR3, as DNA: TGTGCCAGTAGCAATACAGGGCCGAACACTGAAGCTTTCTTT.

This sequence joins TRBV29-1 and TRBJ2-7, with D perhaps TRBD2 (6 bases). Trimming cost V 7 bases and J 5 bases, with 27 bases left between them. Germline-derived CDR1 and CDR2 are SQVTM and ANQGSEA. The CDR3 is 16 amino acids. In DNA, the CDR3 is TGCAGCGGCATCGTCGGGGCGGGATTTTATCCCCACGAGCAGTACTTC. It is translated as CSGIVGAGFYPHEQYF.

CDR3 nucleotide sequence: TGTGCCAGCAGCGCGACTAGCGGGAGCTACAATGAGCAGTTCTTC. Residues: CASSATSGSYNEQFF. V gene TRBV6-4 combines with J gene TRBJ2-1; TRBD2 agrees at 12 bases. Germline CDR1 and CDR2: MRHNA and SNTAGT. The CDR3 is 15 residues long. J gave up 3 bases and V 6 bases, and 3 bases lay outside the gene matches.

This chain joins TRBV30 and TRBJ2-5; D ambiguous. V was trimmed by 4 bases and J by 4 bases, leaving 10 bases between them. Germline lookup yields CDR1 GTSNPN and CDR2 SVGIG (reference sequence). The CDR3 spans 12 residues. The DNA of the CDR3 is TGTGCCTGGAACCCCGGCGGAGAGACCCAGTACTTC. It encodes CAWNPGGETQYF. Full variable domain (missing parts from reference TRBV30 and TRBJ2-5): SQTIHQWPATLVQPVGSPLSLECTVEGTSNPNLYWYRQAAGRGLQLLFYSVGIGQISSEVPQNLSASRPQDRQFILSSKKLLLSDSGFYLCAWNPGGETQYFGPGTRLLVL.

This chain uses TRBV7-6 with TRBJ2-5; 7 bases are shared with TRBD1. There are 14 residues in the CDR3. CDR1 is SGHVS, CDR2 FNYEAQ, per germline. V trimming: 1 base; J trimming: 5 bases; junction bases outside the gene matches: 4. CDR3 nucleotides: TGTGCCAGCAGCTTAGGTGGCAGGGGGGAGACCCAGTACTTC. Protein sequence: CASSLGGRGETQYF. Variable domain in full (rest from reference TRBV7-6 and TRBJ2-5): GAGVSQSPRYKVTKRGQDVALRCDPISGHVSLYWYRQALGQGPEFLTYFNYEAQQDKSGLPNDRFSAERPEGSISTLTIQRTEQRDSAMYRCASSLGGRGETQYFGPGTRLLVL.

The genes are TRBV29-1 and TRBJ2-3, with a possible D match to TRBD2 (5 bases). The CDR3 has 13 amino acids. Germline V gene data show CDR1 as SQVTM and CDR2 as ANQGSEA. V dropped 6 bases and J dropped 0 bases, with 10 bases sitting between them. This CDR3 reads CSVISASTDTQYF. CDR3 sequence (DNA): TGCAGCGTAATTAGCGCTAGCACAGATACGCAGTATTTT.

The V gene is TRBV18, the J gene TRBJ1-1; D is uncertain. The V end was cut by 4 bases, the J end by 2 bases, with 11 bases between. There are 14 residues in the CDR3. Germline V CDR1 and CDR2: KGHSH, LQKENI. Here the CDR3 reads CASSQSSLNTEAFF. In nucleotides, the CDR3 is TGTGCCAGCTCACAAAGTTCCCTAAACACTGAAGCTTTCTTT.

This chain uses TRBV2 with TRBJ2-1, with TRBD2 matching 11 bases. The CDR3 is 13 amino acids. Germline trimming cut 8 bases from V and 8 bases from J; bases unmatched to any gene: 5. Per germline, CDR1 SNHLY and CDR2 FYNNEI. CDR3 sequence reads: CASPSGRTDEQFF. CDR3 DNA: TGTGCCAGCCCTAGCGGGAGGACGGATGAGCAGTTCTTC.

This chain uses TRBV5-6 with TRBJ2-7, with 7 bases that match TRBD2. This CDR3 comprises 16 residues. The V and J ends lost 0 bases and 1 base, in that order; junction bases with no gene match: 7. CDR1 is SGHDT and CDR2 is YYEEEE in the germline V gene. The CDR3 sequence is CASSLGVGGPSYEQYF. CDR3 DNA sequence: TGTGCCAGCAGCTTGGGTGTGGGAGGGCCATCCTACGAGCAGTACTTC. Full variable domain (missing parts from reference TRBV5-6 and TRBJ2-7): DAGVTQSPTHLIKTRGQQVTLRCSPKSGHDTVSWYQQALGQGPQFIFQYYEEEERQRGNFPDRFSGHQFPNYSSELNVNALLLGDSALYLCASSLGVGGPSYEQYFGPGTRLTVT.

The chain links TRBV7-9 to TRBJ1-4; no clear D. There are 14 residues in the CDR3. The V gene lost 0 bases and the J gene lost 8 bases, with 10 bases spanning the gap. Germline CDR1 and CDR2: SEHNR and FQNEAQ (reference sequence). The CDR3 DNA sequence: TGTGCCAGCAGCTTAGCCAGGCTGGAAGAAAAACTGTTTTTT. Translated, it gives CASSLARLEEKLFF.

The chain couples TRBV27 to TRBJ2-7; perhaps TRBD2 as D (6 bases). Looked up from germline, CDR1 is MNHEY and CDR2 is SMNVEV (reference sequence). This CDR3 has 17 residues. V lost 6 bases, J lost 5 bases, and 26 bases lay in between. CDR3 in amino acids: CASRIQGLPLLLDEQYF. The CDR3 DNA reads as TGTGCCAGCAGGATCCAGGGACTGCCTCTTCTTTTAGACGAGCAGTACTTC.

The gene calls are TRBV2 and TRBJ2-5; weak D call: TRBD1 (6 bases). CDR3 size: 15 residues. CDR1 is SNHLY, CDR2 FYNNEI, per germline. The V end lost 6 bases, the J end lost 1 base, and 15 bases lay between the germline ends. CDR3 protein: CASRPTGRIQETQYF. The CDR3 DNA reads as TGTGCCAGCAGACCGACAGGCAGGATCCAAGAGACCCAGTACTTC.

The rearrangement joins TRBV2 to TRBJ2-7; 8 nucleotides line up with TRBD1. This CDR3 comprises 14 residues. V shed 5 bases, J shed 3 bases, and the junction held 6 bases outside the gene matches. Germline V lookup: CDR1 SNHLY, CDR2 FYNNEI. The CDR3, as DNA: TGTGCCAGCAGTCCTGACAGGGGCGACTACGAGCAGTACTTC. This translates into CASSPDRGDYEQYF.

This chain links TRBV6-5 with TRBJ2-7; 8 nucleotides line up with TRBD2. The CDR3 runs 13 residues. The V and J ends lost 8 bases and 7 bases, in that order; junction bases with no gene match: 10. Germline lookup yields CDR1 MNHEY and CDR2 SVGAGI. CDR3 loop: CASGVAGGTEQYF. The CDR3 coding sequence is TGTGCCAGCGGAGTGGCGGGGGGTACAGAGCAGTACTTC.

The chain combines TRBV27 with TRBJ1-1; 7 nucleotides align to TRBD1. The trim removed 6 bases at V and 4 bases at J, leaving 17 bases unmatched. Germline V gene sequence: CDR1 MNHEY, CDR2 SMNVEV (reference sequence). CDR3 length equals 17 residues. The chain's CDR3 is CASSQFARGLVRTEAFF. Here the CDR3 DNA reads TGTGCCAGCAGCCAATTCGCCAGGGGGTTGGTTCGCACTGAAGCTTTCTTT.

The chain carries TRBV5-4 and TRBJ2-3, with D tentatively TRBD1 (6 bases). The CDR3 loop spans 15 amino acids. Trimming pared 4 bases from V and 2 bases from J, leaving 14 bases between. The germline V gene encodes CDR1 SGHNT and CDR2 YYREEE (reference sequence). The CDR3 DNA follows: TGTGCCAGCAGCCTGGACCAGGGGTTCACAGATACGCAGTATTTT. Its translation: CASSLDQGFTDTQYF.